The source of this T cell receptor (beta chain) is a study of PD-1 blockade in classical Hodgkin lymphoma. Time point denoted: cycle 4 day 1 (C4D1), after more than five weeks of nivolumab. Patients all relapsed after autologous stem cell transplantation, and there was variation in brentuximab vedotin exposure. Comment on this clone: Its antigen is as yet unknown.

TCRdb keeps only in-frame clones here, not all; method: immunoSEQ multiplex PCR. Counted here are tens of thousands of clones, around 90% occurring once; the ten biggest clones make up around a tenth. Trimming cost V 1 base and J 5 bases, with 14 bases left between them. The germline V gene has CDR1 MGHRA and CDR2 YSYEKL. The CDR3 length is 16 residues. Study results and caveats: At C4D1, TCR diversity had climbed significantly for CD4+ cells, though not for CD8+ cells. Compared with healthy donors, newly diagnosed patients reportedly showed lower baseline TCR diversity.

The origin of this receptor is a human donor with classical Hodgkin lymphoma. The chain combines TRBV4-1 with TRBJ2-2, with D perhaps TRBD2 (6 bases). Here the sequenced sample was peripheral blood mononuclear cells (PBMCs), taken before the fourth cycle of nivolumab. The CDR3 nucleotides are TGCGCCAGCAGCCAAGGGTCAGGGAGGTTGACCGGGGAGCTGTTTTTT. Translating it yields CASSQGSGRLTGELFF.